These 24 T cell receptor beta chains came from one sample sequenced in a study of PD-1 blockade in classical Hodgkin lymphoma. Each and every patient relapsed after autologous stem cell transplantation, and patients got differing brentuximab vedotin exposure. Generated by immunoSEQ multiplex PCR, the TCRdb table keeps only in-frame clones and is missing some. The sample has some 150,000 clones, about 78% seen once. The specimen was peripheral blood mononuclear cells (PBMCs), collected before the second cycle of nivolumab. The receptors originated from a human donor with classical Hodgkin lymphoma.

The J gene is TRBJ2-7, the V gene TRBV28; D is unclear. V dropped 5 bases and J dropped 0 bases, with 23 bases sitting between them. The V gene's germline CDR1 is MDHEN and CDR2 SYDVKM. This CDR3 contains 18 residues. The DNA of the CDR3 is TGTGCCAGCAGTCCCCACGGGCTTCGCAATTTGTTCTCCTACGAGCAGTACTTC. It is translated as CASSPHGLRNLFSYEQYF.

The rearrangement uses TRBV7-3 and TRBJ2-3; 8 bases agree with TRBD2. The CDR3 loop spans 17 amino acids. V was pared by 1 base and J by 2 bases, with 8 bases of the junction left unmatched. CDR1 is SGHTA and CDR2 is FQGTGA in the germline V gene. CDR3 sequence (DNA): TGTGCCAGCAGCTTAATGACTCCGGGACTAGACACAGATACGCAGTATTTT. Residues: CASSLMTPGLDTDTQYF.

The chain uses TRBV9 and TRBJ2-7; TRBD2 matches at 11 bases. The junction had 2 bases not matched to a gene; V was cut back by 0 bases and J by 3 bases. CDR1 is SGDLS and CDR2 is YYNGEE in the germline V gene. CDR3 length equals 15 residues. The CDR3 region has the DNA TGTGCCAGCAGCGTAGGTACTAGCGGGGGCTACGAGCAGTACTTC. Translation gives CASSVGTSGGYEQYF.

The chain has TRBV4-1 and TRBJ2-2; perhaps TRBD1 as D (6 bases). The germline CDR1 and CDR2 sequences are MGHRA and YSYEKL. The CDR3 spans 14 residues. Trimming removed 10 bases from V and 5 bases from J, with 17 bases in between. The CDR3 coding sequence is TGCGCCACCGCACAGGGCTGGGGAACCGGGGAGCTGTTTTTT. This encodes CATAQGWGTGELFF.

This clone was seen a handful of times. The chain employs TRBV9 and TRBJ2-7; D might be TRBD1 or TRBD2, each matching 6 bases. The CDR3 has 16 residues. Germline lookup yields CDR1 SGDLS and CDR2 YYNGEE. The V end lost 0 bases, the J end lost 5 bases, and 18 bases lay between the germline ends. For the CDR3, the DNA is TGTGCCAGCAGCGTAGGACAGGCCCGGGGGATCGACGAGCAGTACTTC. It specifies CASSVGQARGIDEQYF.

The genes are TRBV7-3 and TRBJ1-3; a weak D match, TRBD1 (6 bases). CDR1 and CDR2 from the germline V gene are SGHTA and FQGTGA. The CDR3 is made up of 15 amino acids. Trimming shortened V by 5 bases and J by 5 bases, and 16 bases separated the two germline ends. The CDR3, as DNA: TGTGCCAGCAGCAAAAGACAGGACGTTAGAAACACCATATATTTT. Protein: CASSKRQDVRNTIYF.

The table lists this clone with a few counts. The rearrangement links TRBV7-2 to TRBJ2-1, with D perhaps TRBD1 (6 bases). The CDR3 sequence is 14 residues long. The V and J ends lost 3 bases and 5 bases respectively, with 11 bases between them. Looked up from germline, CDR1 is SGHTA and CDR2 is FQGNSA. DNA for the CDR3: TGTGCCAGCAGCTTCTACGGACAGAACAATGAGCAGTTCTTC. Translating gives CASSFYGQNNEQFF.

This clone has just one count. V usage is TRBV6-1 and J usage is TRBJ2-1; D gene ambiguous. In germline, CDR1 is MNHNS, CDR2 SASEGT. Trimming took 2 bases from V and 8 from J, leaving 10 bases between them. The CDR3 runs 13 residues. The CDR3 region has the DNA TGTGCCAGCAGTGAATACCGCGGTTATGAGCAGTTCTTC. Translated: CASSEYRGYEQFF.

This chain links TRBV27 with TRBJ2-7; D ambiguous. Trimming stripped 2 bases from V and 7 bases from J, with 24 bases between. The CDR3 loop spans 17 amino acids. Germline V lookup: CDR1 MNHEY, CDR2 SMNVEV (reference sequence). This CDR3 is CASSLVGWPSAPREQYF. CDR3 sequence (DNA): TGTGCCAGCAGTTTAGTGGGGTGGCCCTCAGCCCCGCGGGAGCAGTACTTC.

This clone was observed once. The V gene is TRBV11-3, the J gene TRBJ2-5, with D uncertain. The CDR3 loop spans 13 amino acids. With 2 bases removed from V and 7 bases from J, the gap between germline ends came to 11 bases. Germline values: CDR1 SGHNT, CDR2 YENEEA. The CDR3 sequence: CASSLKVLGTQYF. As DNA, the CDR3 is TGTGCCAGCAGCTTAAAGGTCTTGGGGACCCAGTACTTC.

The chain combines TRBV11-2 with TRBJ2-1, with TRBD2 matching 12 bases. Germline CDR1 SGHAT, CDR2 FQNNGV. The length of the CDR3 is 15 residues. V was clipped by 5 bases and J by 4 bases; unmatched bases: 3. This CDR3 is CASSRLAGAYNEQFF. For the CDR3, the DNA is TGTGCCAGCAGCAGACTAGCGGGAGCATACAATGAGCAGTTCTTC.

This chain joins TRBV6-5 and TRBJ2-5; D is unresolved. CDR1 is MNHEY, CDR2 SVGAGI, per germline. The V and J ends lost 5 bases and 5 bases respectively, with 12 bases between them. This CDR3 has 13 residues. Here the CDR3 DNA reads TGTGCCAGCAGTCCCCCCGAACGGGAGACCCAGTACTTC. As protein: CASSPPERETQYF.

This chain joins TRBV7-3 and TRBJ2-1; TRBD2 is a possible D gene (5 bases). With 5 bases removed from V and 0 bases from J, the gap between germline ends came to 8 bases. Looked up from germline, CDR1 is SGHTA and CDR2 is FQGTGA. This CDR3 spans 14 amino acids. Here the CDR3 reads CASSPRGSYNEQFF. The CDR3 DNA reads as TGTGCCAGCAGCCCCCGGGGCTCCTACAATGAGCAGTTCTTC.

This clone occurred once. The chain recombines TRBV20-1 with TRBJ2-5; D perhaps matches TRBD2 (6 bases). Trimming took off 7 bases at V and 2 bases at J, with 8 bases between the two ends. CDR1 DFQATT and CDR2 SNEGSKA come from the germline V gene (reference sequence). The CDR3 has 11 amino acids. The CDR3 bases are TGCAGTGGGGACTTGCAAGAGACCCAGTACTTC. Protein sequence: CSGDLQETQYF.

A few counts support this clone. The chain has TRBV5-1 and TRBJ1-2; D uncertain. Germline V gene sequence: CDR1 SGHRS, CDR2 YFSETQ. Trimming shortened V by 0 bases and J by 0 bases, and 6 bases separated the two germline ends. The CDR3 contains 14 residues. The chain's CDR3 is CASSLGTTNYGYTF. The CDR3 DNA reads TGCGCCAGCAGCTTGGGCACTACTAACTATGGCTACACCTTC.

The chain has TRBV6-5 and TRBJ2-7; D gene unclear. CDR3 length: 16 amino acids. CDR1 is MNHEY and CDR2 is SVGAGI in the germline V gene. Trimming took 0 bases from V and 2 from J, leaving 14 bases between them. The CDR3 sequence is CASSYSMSGYTYEQYF. The CDR3 nucleotides read TGTGCCAGCAGTTACTCGATGTCAGGTTATACCTACGAGCAGTACTTC.

The chain carries TRBV10-3 and TRBJ1-2; D possibly corresponds to TRBD1 (5 bases). The V end was cut by 6 bases, the J end by 8 bases, with 16 bases between. Germline-derived CDR1 and CDR2 are ENHRY and SYGVKD. The CDR3 loop spans 13 amino acids. The chain's CDR3 is CAISETRDAGYTF. CDR3 DNA sequence: TGTGCCATCAGCGAAACCAGGGATGCCGGCTACACCTTC.

The chain employs TRBV9 and TRBJ2-2; TRBD2 matches 8 bases. The CDR3 has 17 amino acids. V lost 0 bases and J lost 6; bases outside the gene matches: 10. Per the germline V gene, CDR1 is SGDLS and CDR2 is YYNGEE. DNA for the CDR3: TGTGCCAGCAGCGTAGTCCACGGGGGGGCGGGCCCCGGGGAGCTGTTTTTT. It is translated as CASSVVHGGAGPGELFF.

The rearrangement links TRBV28 to TRBJ2-7, with 10 bases that match TRBD2. CDR3 size: 14 residues. The junction had 4 bases not matched to a gene; V was cut back by 5 bases and J by 3 bases. The germline gives CDR1 MDHEN, CDR2 SYDVKM. This CDR3 is CASSRLAGSYEQYF. CDR3 bases: TGTGCCAGCAGTCGACTAGCGGGCAGCTACGAGCAGTACTTC.

V and J are TRBV4-1 and TRBJ2-1; no reliable D call. This CDR3 comprises 14 residues. Trimming cost V 2 bases and J 8 bases, with 13 bases left between them. Germline V gene sequence: CDR1 MGHRA, CDR2 YSYEKL. Written as DNA, the CDR3 is TGCGCCAGCAGCCAACCACTATCTAAGTATGAGCAGTTCTTC. It yields the protein CASSQPLSKYEQFF.

The chain has TRBV6-4 and TRBJ1-3, with 12 nucleotides matching TRBD1. This CDR3 has 20 residues. Germline lookup yields CDR1 MRHNA and CDR2 SNTAGT. V gave up 8 bases and J gave up 2 bases; unmatched junction bases: 19. CDR3 nucleotides: TGTGCCAGCCTTAAACCGGGACAGGGGGCCCATGCGGTGGCTGGAAACACCATATATTTT. This gives the protein CASLKPGQGAHAVAGNTIYF.

The chain couples TRBV28 to TRBJ2-2; D assignment may be TRBD1 or TRBD2 (7 bases each). Germline CDR1 reads MDHEN; CDR2 reads SYDVKM. CDR3 size: 14 residues. Trimming took 7 bases from V and 5 from J, leaving 14 bases between them. This CDR3 reads CASNNRGGTGELFF. The CDR3, as DNA: TGTGCCAGCAACAACAGGGGAGGGACCGGGGAGCTGTTTTTT.

The chain has TRBV7-9 and TRBJ1-6; tentatively, D is TRBD1 (6 bases). The CDR3 spans 16 residues. CDR1 SEHNR and CDR2 FQNEAQ come from the germline V gene (reference sequence). V gave up 6 bases and J gave up 4 bases, with 16 bases separating them. CDR3 bases: TGTGCCAGCAGTTCAACAGGGAAGCCTTATAATTCACCCCTCCACTTT. Translating it yields CASSSTGKPYNSPLHF.

CDR3 sequence reads: CASSQDPGLAGGDEQFF. In DNA form, the CDR3 reads TGTGCCAGCAGCCAAGATCCCGGACTAGCGGGGGGGGATGAGCAGTTCTTC. The chain employs TRBV4-2 and TRBJ2-1; 15 positions match TRBD2. V lost 0 bases and J lost 8; bases outside the gene matches: 5. This CDR3 comprises 17 residues. Germline CDR1 and CDR2: LGHNA and YNFKEQ.